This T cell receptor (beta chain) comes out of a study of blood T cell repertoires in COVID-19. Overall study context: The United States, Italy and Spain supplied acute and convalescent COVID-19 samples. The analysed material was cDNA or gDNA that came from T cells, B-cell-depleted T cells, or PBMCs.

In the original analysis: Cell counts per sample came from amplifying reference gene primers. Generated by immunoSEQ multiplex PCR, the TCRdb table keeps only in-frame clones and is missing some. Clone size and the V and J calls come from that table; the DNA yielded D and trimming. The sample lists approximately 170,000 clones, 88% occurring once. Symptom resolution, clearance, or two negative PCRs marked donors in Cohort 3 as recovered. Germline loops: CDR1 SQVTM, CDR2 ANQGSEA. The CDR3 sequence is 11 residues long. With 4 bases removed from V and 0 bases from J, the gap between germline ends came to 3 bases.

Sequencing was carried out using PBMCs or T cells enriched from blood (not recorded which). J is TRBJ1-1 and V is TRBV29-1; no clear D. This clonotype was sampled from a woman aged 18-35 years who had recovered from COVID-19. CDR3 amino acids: CSVGVNTEAFF. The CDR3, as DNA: TGCAGCGTTGGAGTGAACACTGAAGCTTTCTTT.